The source of this TCR beta chain is a study of T cell repertoires and HLA-DP antigens. The study, taken as a whole, reports: Average cumulative frequency of previously undetected clones was 30% to 40% against one allele and around 53% against the other. Sorted CD137+ cells had clonality roughly 0.39 against both alloantigens, versus approximately 0.037 pre-culture. Naive and memory CD4+ cells were analysed together, not apart.

With respect to this clone: The antigen remains undetermined.

Some clones are missing from TCRdb's copy, which holds only in-frame ones; the method was immunoSEQ multiplex PCR. Of about 89,000 clones listed, more than 75% are singletons. This sequence originates from a man between 45 and 60 years old in good health and CMV-seronegative. Sequencing was performed on CD4+ T cells from PBMCs.

This CDR3 reads CASSPPITDTAFYEQYF. The CDR3 bases are TGTGCCAGCTCACCACCGATAACGGACACCGCTTTTTACGAGCAGTACTTC. This rearrangement joins TRBV18 to TRBJ2-7; possibly TRBD1 for D (5 bases). The V end was cut by 0 bases, the J end by 4 bases, with 19 bases between. The V gene's germline CDR1 is KGHSH and CDR2 LQKENI. CDR3 length equals 17 residues.